This T cell receptor (beta chain) was captured in a study of type 1 regulatory T cells. One entry per CDR3 protein, called by TCRdb with MiXCR from the reads. The table includes around 14,000 distinct CDR3 sequences, approximately 15% detected once. Ten or more counts support this clonotype. The antigen is unknown. A read error may account for a junction end that differs from germline. There are 12 residues in the CDR3. CDR1 and CDR2 (germline): SSHAT, FNYEAQ (reference sequence). V is TRBV7-7 and J is TRBJ2-5; a possible D gene is TRBD1 (5 bases). Sequencing input: cultured T cells, either the whole culture or a sorted T cell fraction (not recorded which). The sequence derives from a human donor in good health. For the CDR3, the DNA is TGTGCTAGCAGCTCCGCAGGGAATACCCAGTACTTC. This sequence encodes CASSSAGNTQYF.